This is a list of T cell receptor beta chains from one sample in a study of cytomegalovirus exposure and HLA in healthy donors. Assay: immunoSEQ multiplex PCR; the TCRdb copy retains only in-frame clones and omits some. The data include fewer than 100,000 clones; the top ten clones carry around 1.6%. The specimen sequenced was PBMCs. Receptor source: a woman aged 55-75 years in good health and CMV-seronegative. CDR3s include the opening cysteine and the closing phenylalanine or tryptophan. Fields, in order: V gene, J gene, D gene, CDR3 DNA, CDR3 protein. D genes are given only for firm matches.

>TRBV29-1|TRBJ2-3|NA
TGCAGCCTTAAGAGCGGCACAGATACGCAGTATTTT
CSLKSGTDTQYF
>TRBV11-3|TRBJ2-1|TRBD2
TGTGCCAGCAGCTTTGGCGGGAGCCTATTGGGGTACAATGAGCAGTTCTTC
CASSFGGSLLGYNEQFF
>TRBV6-5|TRBJ2-2|TRBD1
TGTGCCAGCACCGGGACAGGGGACACCGGGGAGCTGTTTTTT
CASTGTGDTGELFF
>TRBV7-9|TRBJ1-6|NA
TGTGCCAGCAGCTTAACAGTAACCGACTCCTATAATTCACCCCTCCACTTT
CASSLTVTDSYNSPLHF
>TRBV25-1|TRBJ2-6|TRBD1
TGTGCCAGCAGTGACGGACAGGGAGTCTCTGGGGCCAACGTCCTGACTTTC
CASSDGQGVSGANVLTF
>TRBV19|TRBJ2-4|NA
TGTGCCTATTCGGAGGTCACAGGGCGATCCAAAAACATTCAGTACTTC
CAYSEVTGRSKNIQYF
>TRBV11-3|TRBJ2-2|TRBD2
TGTGCCAGCAGCCCCGGACTAGCGGGAGGAACTAACACCGGGGAGCTGTTTTTT
CASSPGLAGGTNTGELFF
>TRBV28|TRBJ2-3|NA
TGTGCCTGCGAAAGCGGGAGCACAGATACGCAGTATTTT
CACESGSTDTQYF
>TRBV7-2|TRBJ1-2|NA
TGTGCCAGCAGCTCAATTGCGGGGAGGGCCTATGGCTACACCTTC
CASSSIAGRAYGYTF
>TRBV27|TRBJ1-4|NA
TGTGCCAGCCGCGAGGGGGAGCTTAATGAAAAACTGTTTTTT
CASREGELNEKLFF
>TRBV28|TRBJ2-2|TRBD1
TGTGCCAGCAGTTACAGGGGGCTAACCGGGGAGCTGTTTTTT
CASSYRGLTGELFF
>TRBV19|TRBJ2-1|TRBD2
TGTGCCAGTAGTATCCAGCGGGATGTCAATGAGCAGTTCTTC
CASSIQRDVNEQFF
>TRBV28|TRBJ2-1|NA
TGTGCCAGCAGTCAACGACAGGAATCCTACAATGAGCAGTTCTTC
CASSQRQESYNEQFF
>TRBV19|TRBJ1-2|TRBD1
TGTGCCAGTAGCCATCGCCGGCCAGGGGGTGAGAATGGCTACACCTTC
CASSHRRPGGENGYTF
>TRBV5-1|TRBJ2-5|NA
TGCGCCAGCAGCTTGTTGGACAGGCGGGGAGAGACCCAGTACTTC
CASSLLDRRGETQYF
>TRBV5-1|TRBJ2-3|TRBD2
TGCGCCAGCAGCGCGGCGATTAGCGGGAGTAGGACAGATACGCAGTATTTT
CASSAAISGSRTDTQYF
>TRBV7-9|TRBJ2-3|NA
TGTGCCAGCAGCTTAACCCCCCCCCTAACTACGCAGTATTTT
CASSLTPPLTTQYF
>TRBV28|TRBJ1-5|NA
TGTGCCAGCAGTTTATCATCCGGGTTCGGAAATCAGCCCCAGCATTTT
CASSLSSGFGNQPQHF
>TRBV5-1|TRBJ2-7|TRBD2
TGCGCCAGCAGCTTGGTCTGGCCCAAAAGCGGGGGTAGCTCCTACGAGCAGTACTTC
CASSLVWPKSGGSSYEQYF
>TRBV6-5|TRBJ2-7|NA
TGTGCCAGCACCGACCTGGGGAGACAGGTGGGGGAGCAGTACTTC
CASTDLGRQVGEQYF
>TRBV7-8|TRBJ2-3|TRBD2
TGTGCCAGCAGCTTCGGTCCACTAGCGGGGGACACGGATACGCAGTATTTT
CASSFGPLAGDTDTQYF
>TRBV19|TRBJ1-5|NA
TGTGCCAGTAGTATCGGTCGGAGCAATCAGCCCCAGCATTTT
CASSIGRSNQPQHF
>TRBV28|TRBJ2-6|TRBD1
TGTGCCAGCAGTTCCCTCCCAGGGGGCTCATTCTCTGGGGCCAACGTCCTGACTTTC
CASSSLPGGSFSGANVLTF
>TRBV28|TRBJ2-5|TRBD1
TGTGCCACCTACAGACAGGGGTTTGGGGAGACCCAGTACTTC
CATYRQGFGETQYF
>TRBV11-2|TRBJ1-6|NA
TGTGCCAGCAGCTCCACAGGGAACTCACCCCTCCACTTT
CASSSTGNSPLHF
>TRBV18|TRBJ2-1|TRBD1
TGTGCCAGCCTCCGACAGGGGGCCAATGAGCAGTTCTTC
CASLRQGANEQFF
>TRBV7-2|TRBJ2-7|NA
TGTGCCAGCAGCTCGCGTGTGGCGGTCGAGCAGTACTTC
CASSSRVAVEQYF
>TRBV18|TRBJ2-2|NA
TGTGCCAGCTCACCAAGGAGTCCTTCCACCGGGGAGCTGTTTTTT
CASSPRSPSTGELFF
>TRBV4-2|TRBJ2-7|TRBD2
TGTGCCAGCAGCACCCGACTAGCGGGTAGCTACGAGCAGTACTTC
CASSTRLAGSYEQYF
>TRBV20-1|TRBJ2-3|NA
TGCATCCCTGGGCGCACAGATACGCAGTATTTT
CIPGRTDTQYF
>TRBV6-1|TRBJ1-2|NA
TGTGCCAGTACGGCTGGGGACACATCAGGGCATGGCTACACCTTC
CASTAGDTSGHGYTF
>TRBV2|TRBJ2-3|NA
TGTGCCAGCAGGGAGGAGGGAGATACGCAGTATTTT
CASREEGDTQYF
>TRBV7-9|TRBJ1-2|NA
TGTGCCAGCAGCTTAGGATCTGGGCATGGCTACACCTTC
CASSLGSGHGYTF
>TRBV7-2|TRBJ1-2|NA
TGTGCCAGCAGCTTAGTGGCGGGCCCGCTCACCTTC
CASSLVAGPLTF
>TRBV5-8|TRBJ1-6|NA
TGTGCCAGCAACCTGGGGGGTTTGACACCCCTCCACTTT
CASNLGGLTPLHF
>TRBV27|TRBJ1-5|NA
TGTGCCAGCGGACCACAGGGCTATAGCAATCAGCCCCAGCATTTT
CASGPQGYSNQPQHF
>TRBV5-1|TRBJ2-3|TRBD1
TGCGCCAGCAGGCCCGACAGGGGCACAGATACGCAGTATTTT
CASRPDRGTDTQYF
>TRBV7-3|TRBJ2-1|NA
TGTGCCAGCAGCCCCAAGTTGGCGGGGCCAAATGAGCAGTTCTTC
CASSPKLAGPNEQFF
>TRBV28|TRBJ2-7|NA
TGTGCCAGCAGTCCTTATAGCGGTCCCTACGAGCAGTACTTC
CASSPYSGPYEQYF
>TRBV6-1|TRBJ2-3|NA
TGTGCCAGCACTCGCACAGATACGCAGTATTTT
CASTRTDTQYF
>TRBV5-1|TRBJ2-1|TRBD2
TGCGCCAGCAGCTTGAGTAGCGGGAGGGGAGAGCAGTTCTTC
CASSLSSGRGEQFF
>TRBV10-3|TRBJ2-3|TRBD2
TGTGCCATCAGTGTAGGCCCGGGACTAGCGGGAGGAGGGGGAAGCACAGATACGCAGTATTTT
CAISVGPGLAGGGGSTDTQYF
>TRBV30|TRBJ1-2|NA
TGTGCCCTACGGCAGGCACAACATGGCTACACCTTC
CALRQAQHGYTF
>TRBV27|TRBJ2-3|NA
TGTGCCAGCAGTCGAGAACCCGGACAGATTCCAGATACGCAGTATTTT
CASSREPGQIPDTQYF
>TRBV10-3|TRBJ2-5|NA
TGTGCCATCAGTGAGTCGACGAAGGTATCGGGGGAGCAGTACTTC
CAISESTKVSGEQYF
>TRBV6-6|TRBJ2-7|TRBD1
TGTGCCAGCAGTTACCAGGACAGGGGATACGAGCAGTACTTC
CASSYQDRGYEQYF
>TRBV27|TRBJ2-7|TRBD2
TGTGCCAGCAGTTTAACCCCTAGCGGGACATACGAGCAGTACTTC
CASSLTPSGTYEQYF
>TRBV7-3|TRBJ2-1|TRBD1
TGTGCCAGCAGCTTATTTTATTGGGGACAGGGGGGCGGTGAGCAGTTCTTC
CASSLFYWGQGGGEQFF